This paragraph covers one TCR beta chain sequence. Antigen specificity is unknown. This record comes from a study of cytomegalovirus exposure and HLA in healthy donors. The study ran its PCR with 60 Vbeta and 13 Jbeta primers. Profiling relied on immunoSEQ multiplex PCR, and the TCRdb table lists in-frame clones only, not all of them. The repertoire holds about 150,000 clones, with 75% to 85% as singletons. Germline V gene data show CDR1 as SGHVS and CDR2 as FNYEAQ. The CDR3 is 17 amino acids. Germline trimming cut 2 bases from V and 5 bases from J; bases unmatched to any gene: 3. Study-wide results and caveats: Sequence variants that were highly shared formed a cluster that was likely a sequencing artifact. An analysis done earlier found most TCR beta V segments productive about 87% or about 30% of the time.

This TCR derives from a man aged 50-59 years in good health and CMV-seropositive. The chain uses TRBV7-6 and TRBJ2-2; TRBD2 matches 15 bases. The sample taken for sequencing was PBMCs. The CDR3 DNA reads TGTGCCAGCAGCTTATACGGGACTAGCGGGAGGACCGGGGAGCTGTTTTTT. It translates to CASSLYGTSGRTGELFF.